These T cell receptor beta chains were read from a single sample in a study of CD8 T cells in ankylosing spondylitis. TCRdb processed the 5' RACE reads anew with MiXCR; each CDR3 protein has one entry. Among about 450,000 distinct CDR3 sequences, 20% to 30% were seen once, and the ten largest hold over 0.8%. Source material: blood, either unsorted or a sorted T cell fraction (not recorded which). The receptors were gathered from a male donor with ankylosing spondylitis. Both conserved end residues are part of each CDR3. Fields, in order: J gene, clone size, V gene, D gene, CDR3 protein, CDR3 DNA. D genes are given only for firm matches. Not all rows give a size; the values are once, few, many and, for expanded clones, a class.

>TRBJ1-2|few|TRBV5-1|-
CASSPGGRGSNYGYTF
TGCGCCAGCAGCCCCGGCGGTCGAGGGTCTAACTATGGCTACACCTTC
>TRBJ2-1|-|TRBV10-3|-
CATTLGEGGFNEQFF
TGTGCCACCACCTTGGGGGAGGGGGGGTTCAATGAGCAGTTCTTC
>TRBJ2-5|-|TRBV18|-
CASSPYLIQETQYF
TGTGCCAGCTCACCATACTTAATCCAAGAGACCCAGTACTTC
>TRBJ2-2|-|TRBV25-1|TRBD1
CASREQGQGDAGELFF
TGTGCCAGCAGGGAGCAGGGACAGGGGGATGCCGGGGAGCTGTTTTTT
>TRBJ2-1|-|TRBV12-3/TRBV12-4|TRBD2
CASSRIGTSGRRHNEQFF
TGTGCCAGCAGCAGAATCGGGACTAGCGGGAGGCGCCACAATGAGCAGTTCTTC
>TRBJ2-3|many|TRBV5-1|-
CASRISGTDTQYF
TGCGCCAGCCGGATAAGTGGCACAGATACGCAGTATTTT
>TRBJ2-2|few|TRBV5-1|-
CASSLNTLNTGELFF
TGCGCCAGCAGCCTCAACACCCTGAACACCGGGGAGCTGTTTTTT
>TRBJ1-2|few|TRBV12-3/TRBV12-4|-
CASSRTADGYTF
TGTGCCAGCAGTCGGACAGCGGATGGCTACACCTTC
>TRBJ1-5|-|TRBV19|-
CASSILRDQPQHF
TGTGCCAGTAGTATACTCCGCGACCAGCCCCAGCATTTT
>TRBJ1-1|few|TRBV27|-
CASSLLLGITEAFF
TGTGCCAGCAGTTTACTCTTAGGTATCACTGAAGCTTTCTTT
>TRBJ1-1|-|TRBV19|-
CASSIVGGNTEAFF
TGTGCCAGTAGTATAGTCGGCGGGAACACTGAAGCTTTCTTT
>TRBJ2-1|-|TRBV7-9|-
CASSFGHESYNEQFF
TGTGCCAGCAGCTTTGGACACGAGTCCTACAATGAGCAGTTCTTC
>TRBJ2-1|-|TRBV2|TRBD2
CASTGLADNEQFF
TGTGCCAGCACGGGACTAGCGGACAATGAGCAGTTCTTC
>TRBJ1-1|few|TRBV6-6|-
CASSADEPALTFF
TGTGCCAGCAGCGCGGACGAACCGGCCTTGACTTTCTTT
>TRBJ1-5|-|TRBV15|-
CATSSAPGEPQHF
TGTGCCACCAGCAGCGCACCGGGGGAGCCCCAGCATTTT
>TRBJ2-3|-|TRBV3-1|TRBD2
CASSQGLAGVVDTQYF
TGTGCCAGCAGCCAAGGGCTAGCGGGAGTAGTGGATACGCAGTATTTT
>TRBJ2-5|few|TRBV12-3/TRBV12-4|TRBD1
CASSLNPQGVRETQYF
TGTGCCAGCAGTCTCAACCCGCAGGGGGTCCGAGAGACCCAGTACTTC
>TRBJ2-3|-|TRBV25-1|-
CASSALLGDTDTQYF
TGTGCCAGCAGTGCCCTTCTAGGCGATACAGATACGCAGTATTTT
>TRBJ2-3|many|TRBV5-1|-
CASMRGGSTDTQYF
TGCGCCAGCATGAGGGGAGGAAGCACAGATACGCAGTATTTT
>TRBJ1-2|-|TRBV5-8|-
CASGHPQGNYGYTF
TGTGCCAGCGGTCACCCTCAAGGCAACTATGGCTACACCTTC
>TRBJ2-7|-|TRBV19|TRBD2
CASSPWTSGSSYEQYF
TGTGCCAGTAGTCCCTGGACTAGCGGGAGCTCCTACGAGCAGTACTTC
>TRBJ2-1|few|TRBV15|-
CATSRTYNEQFF
TGTGCCACCAGCCGAACTTACAATGAGCAGTTCTTC
>TRBJ2-1|-|TRBV10-3|TRBD2
CAISRTSGNEQFF
TGTGCCATCAGCAGGACTAGCGGTAATGAGCAGTTCTTC
>TRBJ1-1|few|TRBV14|-
CASSQRSYRVGTEAFF
TGTGCCAGCAGCCAAAGATCTTACAGGGTTGGGACTGAAGCTTTCTTT
>TRBJ2-1|-|TRBV11-1|TRBD2
CASSLLTSGRAFDEQFF
TGTGCCAGCAGCTTACTTACTAGCGGGAGGGCCTTCGATGAGCAGTTCTTC
>TRBJ2-7|-|TRBV6-1|-
CASREGSPPRDEQYF
TGTGCCAGCAGGGAAGGGAGTCCCCCTCGGGACGAGCAGTACTTC
>TRBJ2-3|few|TRBV20-1|-
CSASIGGYTDTQYF
TGCAGTGCTAGTATAGGCGGGTACACAGATACGCAGTATTTT